This T cell receptor beta chain was found in a study of T cell responses to AZD1222 COVID-19 vaccine. Notes on the study in general: Females outnumbered males among donors, who were mostly white British; clonal diversity was possibly underestimated. Close to half of spike-specific TCRs reportedly recognize unmutated variant regions. Baseline serology detected seropositivity in only a handful of AZD1222 recipients.

The count of this clone is one. Its antigen is as yet unknown. V was clipped by 0 bases and J by 3 bases, with 13 bases between them. This CDR3 has 15 residues. Germline V gene lookup returns CDR1 SGHRS and CDR2 YFSETQ. TCRdb keeps only in-frame clones here, not all; method: immunoSEQ multiplex PCR. This table has about 90,000 clones, 85% appearing once. This specimen was peripheral blood, taken 28 days after the second AZD1222 dose. This clonotype was sampled from an adult who received the AZD1222 COVID-19 vaccine. The chain is built from TRBV5-1 and TRBJ2-7, with D possibly matching TRBD2 (6 bases). Here the CDR3 DNA reads TGCGCCAGCAGCTTGGAAATAGGAGGGTACTACGAGCAGTACTTC. Its translation: CASSLEIGGYYEQYF.